This entry lists 10 T cell receptor beta chains sequenced from one sample in a study of cytomegalovirus exposure and HLA in healthy donors. PCR primers comprised 60 Vbeta and 13 Jbeta primers. Data came from immunoSEQ multiplex PCR; TCRdb stores just in-frame clones and leaves some out. Seen here are about 130,000 clones, around 87% observed once, and the top ten hold less than 5.5%. Sequences were obtained from PBMCs. Receptors originate from a woman in her thirties in good health and CMV-seronegative.

The rearrangement links TRBV30 to TRBJ2-5, with 15 bases lining up with TRBD2. The CDR3 covers 17 residues. With V trimmed by 1 base and J by 2 bases, 5 bases remained unmatched. Germline V gives CDR1 GTSNPN, CDR2 SVGIG (reference sequence). For the CDR3, the DNA is TGTGCCTGGAGTGGCCCGGGACTAGCGGGGGGACAAGAGACCCAGTACTTC. Translation gives CAWSGPGLAGGQETQYF.

This rearrangement joins TRBV7-2 to TRBJ2-5; 8 positions agree with TRBD2. Trimming removed 4 bases from V and 2 bases from J; junction bases left unmatched: 6. Germline V gene lookup returns CDR1 SGHTA and CDR2 FQGNSA. CDR3 length: 15 residues. CDR3 bases: TGTGCCAGCAGCTACCGCACTAGCGGTCAAGAGACCCAGTACTTC. It yields the protein CASSYRTSGQETQYF.

V is TRBV18 and J is TRBJ1-1; D gene unclear. The CDR3 covers 14 residues. The germline V gene encodes CDR1 KGHSH and CDR2 LQKENI. V lost 5 bases and J 1 base, leaving 11 bases between the germline ends. DNA of the CDR3: TGTGCCAGCTCAGCGGGGTACGGGAACACTGAAGCTTTCTTT. Translated, it gives CASSAGYGNTEAFF.

V is TRBV27 and J is TRBJ2-5, with a tentative D call TRBD1 (5 bases). CDR3 length equals 12 residues. Per the germline V gene, CDR1 is MNHEY and CDR2 is SMNVEV (reference sequence). Trimming stripped 7 bases from V and 9 bases from J, with 15 bases between. CDR3 loop: CASNTRGGSQYF. The CDR3, as DNA: TGTGCCAGCAATACAAGGGGTGGGTCCCAGTACTTC.

The J gene is TRBJ2-7, the V gene TRBV28; 7 nucleotides agree with TRBD1. CDR3 length equals 16 residues. The J segment lost 2 bases and the V segment lost 1 base, leaving 8 bases of the junction unmatched. Germline V gene sequence: CDR1 MDHEN, CDR2 SYDVKM. The CDR3 nucleotides are TGTGCCAGCAGTTTATATTTAACAGGGGCTACCTACGAGCAGTACTTC. Protein product: CASSLYLTGATYEQYF.

The rearrangement joins TRBV30 to TRBJ2-3; possible D gene TRBD2, 5 bases. Germline lookup yields CDR1 GTSNPN and CDR2 SVGIG (reference sequence). Trimming left V 4 bases short and J 3 bases short, with 14 bases between. CDR3 length: 14 residues. Here the CDR3 reads CAWKLGDLTDTQYF. CDR3 nucleotide sequence: TGTGCCTGGAAATTGGGAGACCTAACAGATACGCAGTATTTT.

J is TRBJ2-7 and V is TRBV30, with D possibly being TRBD1 (5 bases). Trimming pared 4 bases from V and 4 bases from J, leaving 14 bases between. Germline assignment: CDR1 GTSNPN and CDR2 SVGIG (reference sequence). The CDR3 covers 13 residues. This CDR3 reads CAWNPGWQYEQYF. CDR3 DNA: TGTGCCTGGAATCCAGGGTGGCAATACGAGCAGTACTTC.

V is TRBV4-1 and J is TRBJ1-2; D is unclear. Germline V gives CDR1 MGHRA, CDR2 YSYEKL. Trimming took 6 bases from V and 2 from J, leaving 7 bases between them. CDR3 length: 12 residues. In DNA, the CDR3 is TGCGCCAGCAGTGGTCAGAACTATGGCTACACCTTC. This codes for CASSGQNYGYTF.

This sequence joins TRBV4-2 and TRBJ1-2, with 7 positions matching TRBD1. CDR1 LGHNA and CDR2 YNFKEQ come from the germline V gene. The CDR3 runs to 15 residues. Unmatched junction bases numbered 6, after V lost 2 bases and J lost 3 bases. CDR3 sequence (DNA): TGTGCCAGCAGCCAACTAACAGGGGTGCACTATGGCTACACCTTC. It codes for CASSQLTGVHYGYTF.

This clone has only a few counts. A junction end diverges from the germline sequence, so it may reflect a read error. V gene TRBV7-9 combines with J gene TRBJ2-7, with D perhaps TRBD2 (5 bases). The CDR3 extends over 12 amino acids. The germline gives CDR1 SEHNR, CDR2 FQNEAQ (reference sequence). CDR3 protein: CSSSRGHYEQYF. CDR3 nucleotide sequence: TGTTCCAGCAGCCGGGGTCACTACGAGCAGTACTTC.